Shown below are 21 T cell receptor beta chains from a single sample sequenced in a study of monozygotic twins with inflammatory bowel disease (dated by TCRdb to the late 2010s). The library was built by means of 5' RACE. Sequencing used an Illumina HiSeq 2500. One entry per CDR3 protein sequence results from the TCRdb reprocessing of the reads, with DNA left out. This sample's listing comprises more than 95,000 distinct CDR3 sequences. The biggest ten clones account for 1.5% to 2% of the sample. Sequencing was carried out using blood. The receptors come from a human donor with ulcerative colitis or Crohn's disease, or a healthy co-twin of an affected twin (not recorded which).

The CDR3 protein is CASSATRTDTQYF. The gene calls are TRBV18 and TRBJ2-3. The CDR3 covers 13 residues. CDR1 is KGHSH, CDR2 LQKENI, per germline.

This chain's CDR3 is CASSSALGRDRGDEQFF. This sequence joins TRBV6-2 or TRBV6-3 and TRBJ2-1; the TRBD1 assignment by TCRdb is unverifiable without DNA. The germline V gene has CDR1 MNHEY and CDR2 SVGEGT. CDR3 length equals 17 residues.

The V and J genes are TRBV24-1 and TRBJ1-6. Germline V CDR1 and CDR2: KGHDR, SFDVKD. The CDR3 length is 14 residues. This CDR3 is CATSDGSYNSPLHF.

The chain joins TRBV5-5 to TRBJ1-6. CDR1 and CDR2 (germline): SGHKS, YYEKEE (reference sequence). The CDR3 is 15 residues long. The chain's CDR3 is CASSLQAYYNSPLHF.

This chain links TRBV7-9 with TRBJ2-1; the TCRdb D gene call, TRBD2, has no DNA to confirm it. Germline V lookup: CDR1 SEHNR, CDR2 FQNEAQ (reference sequence). The CDR3 sequence is 14 residues long. The CDR3 here is CASSALAGSNEQFF.

The rearrangement uses TRBV7-9 and TRBJ2-4; TCRdb selects TRBD1, and the lack of DNA leaves this call unchecked. The CDR3 is 14 amino acids. Germline values: CDR1 SEHNR, CDR2 FQNEAQ (reference sequence). The CDR3 region is CASSLAGPVGIQYF.

The V and J genes are TRBV12-3 or TRBV12-4 and TRBJ2-7; TCRdb's D call of TRBD1 is untestable without DNA. The CDR3 is made up of 15 amino acids. CDR3 loop: CASSPQPLINYEQYF.

This chain joins TRBV7-9 and TRBJ2-2. The CDR3 extends over 15 amino acids. Per the germline V gene, CDR1 is SEHNR and CDR2 is FQNEAQ (reference sequence). CDR3 in amino acids: CASSLAATNTGELFF.

The J gene is TRBJ2-1, the V gene TRBV3-1. The germline V gene encodes CDR1 LGHDT and CDR2 YNNKEL (reference sequence). The length of the CDR3 is 12 residues. This chain's CDR3 is CASSQEFNEQFF.

The CDR3 is CAWSVPYWDGYTF. The genes are TRBV30 and TRBJ1-2. CDR1 is GTSNPN and CDR2 is SVGIG in the germline V gene (reference sequence). The CDR3 is made up of 13 amino acids.

The chain carries TRBV24-1 and TRBJ1-5; TCRdb's D call of TRBD1 is untestable without DNA. The germline V gene encodes CDR1 KGHDR and CDR2 SFDVKD. The length of the CDR3 is 19 residues. CDR3 loop: CATSEPGTGGYKGDQPQHF.

The J gene is TRBJ2-2, the V gene TRBV5-1. From germline, CDR1 is SGHRS and CDR2 YFSETQ. The CDR3 loop spans 14 amino acids. The CDR3 reads CASSLRSFTGELFF.

The CDR3 loop is CARSLVGRFQPQHF. The chain uses TRBV12-3 or TRBV12-4 and TRBJ1-5. The CDR3 is made up of 14 amino acids.

The CDR3 protein is CASKSQPLNTGELFF. The chain couples TRBV2 to TRBJ2-2. Germline lookup yields CDR1 SNHLY and CDR2 FYNNEI. This CDR3 region has 15 residues. Full variable domain (outside the CDR3, taken from reference TRBV2 and TRBJ2-2): EPEVTQTPSHQVTQMGQEVILRCVPISNHLYFYWYRQILGQKVEFLVSFYNNEISEKSEIFDDQFSVERPDGSNFTLKIRSTKLEDSAMYFCASKSQPLNTGELFFGEGSRLTVL.

The chain recombines TRBV4-1 with TRBJ2-1. The CDR3 has 15 residues. The V gene's germline CDR1 is MGHRA and CDR2 YSYEKL. The chain's CDR3 is CASSQAGSSYNEQFF.

The genes are TRBV10-2 and TRBJ2-2; there is no DNA to check the TCRdb D call of TRBD2. The CDR3 sequence is 15 residues long. From germline, CDR1 is WSHSY and CDR2 SAAADI. Here the CDR3 reads CASLGLAGVTGELFF.

This rearrangement joins TRBV16 to TRBJ2-7; TCRdb calls TRBD1, which cannot be checked without DNA. Per the germline V gene, CDR1 is KGHSY and CDR2 is FQNENV. This CDR3 has 17 amino acids. CDR3 in amino acids: CASIGGQGASRSYEQYF.

This chain joins TRBV28 and TRBJ1-2. Germline CDR1 reads MDHEN; CDR2 reads SYDVKM. The length of the CDR3 is 14 residues. The chain's CDR3 is CASSTQQSNYGYTF.

The chain joins TRBV7-2 to TRBJ1-5; TCRdb's assignment of TRBD1 cannot be checked, as there is no DNA. The CDR3 is 17 residues long. Germline-derived CDR1 and CDR2 are SGHTA and FQGNSA. The CDR3 sequence: CASSSNLLQGAHQPQHF. The full variable domain, with the rest looked up from reference TRBV7-2 and TRBJ1-5, is GAGVSQSPSNKVTEKGKDVELRCDPISGHTALYWYRQSLGQGLEFLIYFQGNSAPDKSGLPSDRFSAERTGGSVSTLTIQRTQQEDSAVYLCASSSNLLQGAHQPQHFGDGTRLSIL.

The chain recombines TRBV5-6 with TRBJ2-7; checking the TCRdb D call of TRBD2 is not possible without DNA. The CDR3 is 13 amino acids. Germline V gene sequence: CDR1 SGHDT, CDR2 YYEEEE. The chain's CDR3 is CASSLAEATSLYF.

The chain combines TRBV30 with TRBJ2-7; TCRdb selects TRBD1, and the lack of DNA leaves this call unchecked. CDR3 length: 13 amino acids. Germline V gene sequence: CDR1 GTSNPN, CDR2 SVGIG (reference sequence). The CDR3 reads CAWSDDSGYEQYF.